Detailed here is one T cell receptor (beta chain). These data come from a study of blood T cell repertoires in COVID-19. Study-level background: From T cells, B-cell-depleted T cells, or PBMCs came the material, which was cDNA or gDNA.

The protocol was immunoSEQ multiplex PCR, while the TCRdb copy is restricted to in-frame clones and leaves out a portion. The table shows 50,000 to 70,000 clones, with 88% occurring only once. Germline V gene lookup returns CDR1 LNHDA and CDR2 SQIVND (reference sequence). The V and J ends lost 4 bases and 0 bases, in that order; junction bases with no gene match: 7. This CDR3 is 19 amino acids long. This sequence joins TRBV19 and TRBJ2-2; 14 bases align to TRBD2. The source material was peripheral blood. The TCR originated in a man aged 60 to 75 with acute or convalescent COVID-19. The CDR3 DNA sequence: TGTGCCAGTAGTACTCCGACTAGCGGGAGGGCCCCGAACACCGGGGAGCTGTTTTTT. Protein sequence: CASSTPTSGRAPNTGELFF.